The 10 T cell receptor beta chains given below trace back to one sample, sequenced in a study of cytomegalovirus exposure and HLA in healthy donors (dated by TCRdb to between 2016 and 2019). The library was generated by the immunoSEQ multiplex PCR assay. The table comes from immuneACCESS by way of TCRdb, which keeps in-frame sequences with V and J called. Part of the clones is missing from these tables; in studies checked, under half for an unresolved V gene and the rest for unknown reasons. Across this sample there are about 160,000 clones, with about 86% seen only once. 5% to 7% of the sample is held by the ten biggest clonotypes. Material: PBMCs. These TCRs come from a woman younger than 45 in good health and CMV-seronegative.

The sample holds one count of this clone. The genes are TRBV2 and TRBJ2-5, with 16 nucleotides matching TRBD2. Trimming at V came to 9 bases and at J to 1 base, leaving 11 bases not matched to a gene. The CDR3 contains 18 residues. From germline, CDR1 is SNHLY and CDR2 FYNNEI. CDR3 sequence reads: CARQSGTSGGGFQETQYF. CDR3 in DNA: TGTGCCAGACAATCAGGGACTAGCGGGGGGGGATTCCAAGAGACCCAGTACTTC.

V usage is TRBV6-5 and J usage is TRBJ1-5, with D uncertain. Trimming removed 2 bases at V and 6 bases at J, with 8 bases between. Germline V lookup: CDR1 MNHEY, CDR2 SVGAGI. The CDR3 has 13 amino acids. The CDR3 DNA sequence: TGTGCCAGCAGTTACGAGCCCGGTCAGCCCCAGCATTTT. As protein: CASSYEPGQPQHF.

V usage is TRBV15 and J usage is TRBJ2-5, with a weak D call TRBD1 (6 bases). The germline V gene has CDR1 LNHNV and CDR2 YYDKDF (reference sequence). V lost 1 base and J 4 bases, leaving 10 bases between the germline ends. There are 14 residues in the CDR3. In DNA form, the CDR3 reads TGTGCCACCAGCAGAGCAGGGGTACGAGAGACCCAGTACTTC. As protein: CATSRAGVRETQYF.

The V gene is TRBV5-1, the J gene TRBJ2-7; the match to TRBD1 covers 8 bases. The CDR3 covers 15 residues. Germline loops: CDR1 SGHRS, CDR2 YFSETQ. V dropped 0 bases and J dropped 5; count of bases not matched to a gene: 7. CDR3 in amino acids: CASSLGGRGLDEQYF. In DNA, the CDR3 is TGCGCCAGCAGCTTGGGCGGCAGGGGGCTGGACGAGCAGTACTTC. The variable domain in full, completed from reference TRBV5-1 and TRBJ2-7, reads KAGVTQTPRYLIKTRGQQVTLSCSPISGHRSVSWYQQTPGQGLQFLFEYFSETQRNKGNFPGRFSGRQFSNSRSEMNVSTLELGDSALYLCASSLGGRGLDEQYFGPGTRLTVT.

This clone was seen more than once but under ten times. The V and J genes are TRBV11-3 and TRBJ1-1; possible D gene TRBD1, 6 bases. The CDR3 runs to 15 residues. Germline V gene lookup returns CDR1 SGHNT and CDR2 YENEEA. V was shortened by 5 bases and J by 0 bases, with 13 bases between the two germline ends. The CDR3 loop is CASSKDSGMNTEAFF. CDR3 coding DNA: TGTGCCAGCAGCAAGGACAGCGGAATGAACACTGAAGCTTTCTTT.

This chain links TRBV27 with TRBJ2-3; D ambiguous. This CDR3 contains 14 residues. Trimming left V 8 bases short and J 0 bases short, with 12 bases between. CDR1 MNHEY and CDR2 SMNVEV come from the germline V gene (reference sequence). The CDR3 sequence: CASGRLRSTDTQYF. The CDR3 DNA follows: TGTGCCAGCGGCCGATTACGTAGCACAGATACGCAGTATTTT.

The chain couples TRBV28 to TRBJ1-2; 8 bases are a match to TRBD1. Germline values: CDR1 MDHEN, CDR2 SYDVKM. The J segment lost 5 bases and the V segment lost 6 bases, leaving 8 bases of the junction unmatched. CDR3 length: 14 residues. CDR3 in amino acids: CASRPQGATYGYTF. DNA of the CDR3: TGTGCCAGCAGGCCCCAGGGGGCGACGTATGGCTACACCTTC.

The chain uses TRBV29-1 and TRBJ1-1, with D maybe TRBD1 (6 bases). V lost 5 bases and J 1 base, leaving 11 bases between the germline ends. This CDR3 is 13 amino acids long. The germline CDR1 and CDR2 sequences are SQVTM and ANQGSEA. Written as DNA, the CDR3 is TGCAGCGTTCCACAGGGTCAGAACACTGAAGCTTTCTTT. It yields the protein CSVPQGQNTEAFF.

The chain is built from TRBV5-4 and TRBJ1-5; D unclear. This CDR3 has 14 amino acids. Trimming shortened V by 1 base and J by 6 bases, and 11 bases separated the two germline ends. CDR1 is SGHNT and CDR2 is YYREEE in the germline V gene (reference sequence). Here the CDR3 DNA reads TGTGCCAGCAGCTTGTGGAGGAAGGCTCAGCCCCAGCATTTT. Protein sequence: CASSLWRKAQPQHF.

This clone was observed a handful of times. The CDR3 nucleotides read TGTGCCAGCAGTGACTCTTACTCCAGGGACAACACTGAAGCTTTCTTT. This codes for CASSDSYSRDNTEAFF. V and J are TRBV6-4 and TRBJ1-1; a possible D gene is TRBD1 (5 bases). The germline V and J ends were trimmed by 0 bases and 2 bases, with 13 bases remaining between them. CDR1 and CDR2 (germline): MRHNA, SNTAGT. The CDR3 loop spans 16 amino acids.